The clone carrying this TCR beta chain has more than one count but fewer than ten. Its antigen is undetermined. The data originate from a study of radiotherapy plus CTLA-4 blockade in lung cancer. On the study more broadly: Objective responses occurred in about 18% of patients; over 25% had disease control.

The method was immunoSEQ multiplex PCR; TCRdb's version includes in-frame clones alone and lacks a portion of them. The data show 45,000 to 55,000 clones, with 80% to 90% seen just once and 15% to 20% held by the top ten. General observations from the study: Per reports, early blood T cell clone dynamics, plus interferon-beta, forecast response most strongly. After treatment with radiotherapy plus ipilimumab, TCR clones that came from the tumor expanded in blood.

Focal radiation and CTLA-4 blockade (ipilimumab) were tested in chemo-refractory metastatic non-small-cell lung cancer patients. This specimen consisted of peripheral blood, obtained from a patient treated with radiotherapy plus ipilimumab. This clonotype originated in a human donor with non-small cell lung cancer that progressed on radiotherapy plus ipilimumab. Some clones in this sample may be carry-over from other donors' samples.

In nucleotides, the CDR3 is TGTGCCAGCAGCCCGGGGGGTCCTTCGGATGAGCAGTTCTTC. Translation gives CASSPGGPSDEQFF. V gene TRBV11-2 combines with J gene TRBJ2-1; 7 positions match TRBD2. V shed 5 bases, J shed 8 bases, and the junction held 9 bases outside the gene matches. Per germline, CDR1 SGHAT and CDR2 FQNNGV. The CDR3 has 14 residues.